This T cell receptor (beta chain) was found in a study of cytomegalovirus exposure and HLA in healthy donors. Study conclusions and caveats: Accurate prediction of HLA-A and HLA-B alleles (for most subjects) was reportedly achieved from TCR beta sequences. Researchers counted 164 TCR beta chains as cytomegalovirus-associated.

Details on this clone: Its matching antigen is unknown.

Each donor was healthy, and each was a bone marrow donor. At sampling all donors were nominally healthy, likely with unrecorded immune exposures. In germline, CDR1 is MGHRA, CDR2 YSYEKL. Trimming took 5 bases from V and 4 from J, leaving 9 bases between them. The CDR3 extends over 13 amino acids. In the PCR, 60 Vbeta and 13 Jbeta primers were used. Some clones are missing from TCRdb's copy, which holds only in-frame ones; the method was immunoSEQ multiplex PCR. The table shows 95,000 to 120,000 clones, with 65% to 75% occurring only once. Source material: PBMCs. This sequence originates from a woman in her forties in good health and CMV-seropositive. J is TRBJ1-5 and V is TRBV4-1; D not resolved. As DNA, the CDR3 is TGCGCCAGCAGCTGGACGGGAAATCAGCCCCAGCATTTT. This gives the protein CASSWTGNQPQHF.